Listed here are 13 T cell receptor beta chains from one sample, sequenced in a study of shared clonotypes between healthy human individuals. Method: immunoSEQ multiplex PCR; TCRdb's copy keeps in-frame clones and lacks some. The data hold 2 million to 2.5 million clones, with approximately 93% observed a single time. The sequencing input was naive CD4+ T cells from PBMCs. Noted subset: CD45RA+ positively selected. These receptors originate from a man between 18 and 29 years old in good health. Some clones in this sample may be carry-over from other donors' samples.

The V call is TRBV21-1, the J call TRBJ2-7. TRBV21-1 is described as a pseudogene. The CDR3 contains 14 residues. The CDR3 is CASSKPRDPYEQYF. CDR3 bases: TGTGCCAGCAGCAAACCCAGGGACCCCTACGAGCAGTACTTC.

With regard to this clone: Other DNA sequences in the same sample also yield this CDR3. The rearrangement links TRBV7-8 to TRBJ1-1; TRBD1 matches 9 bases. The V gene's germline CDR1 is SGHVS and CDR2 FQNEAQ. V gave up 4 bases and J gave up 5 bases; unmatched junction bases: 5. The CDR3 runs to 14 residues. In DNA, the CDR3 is TGTGCCAGCAGCTCGGGGACAGGGTATACTGAAGCTTTCTTT. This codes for CASSSGTGYTEAFF.

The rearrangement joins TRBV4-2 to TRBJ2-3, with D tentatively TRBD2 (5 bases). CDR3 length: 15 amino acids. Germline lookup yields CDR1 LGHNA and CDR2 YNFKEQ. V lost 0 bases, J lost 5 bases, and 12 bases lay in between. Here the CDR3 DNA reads TGTGCCAGCAGCCAAGATGGGCGGGCGGGAGATACGCAGTATTTT. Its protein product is CASSQDGRAGDTQYF.

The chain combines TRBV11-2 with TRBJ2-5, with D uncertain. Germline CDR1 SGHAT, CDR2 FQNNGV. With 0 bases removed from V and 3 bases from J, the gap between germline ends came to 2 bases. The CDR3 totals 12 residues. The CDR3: CASSLEEETQYF. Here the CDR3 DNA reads TGTGCCAGCAGCTTAGAAGAAGAGACCCAGTACTTC.

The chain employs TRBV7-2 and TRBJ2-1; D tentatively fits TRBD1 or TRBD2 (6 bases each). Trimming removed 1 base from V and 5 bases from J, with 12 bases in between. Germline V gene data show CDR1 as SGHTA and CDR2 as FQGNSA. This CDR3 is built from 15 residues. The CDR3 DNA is TGTGCCAGCAGCTTAGGACGGGGGCGGAACAATGAGCAGTTCTTC. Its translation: CASSLGRGRNNEQFF.

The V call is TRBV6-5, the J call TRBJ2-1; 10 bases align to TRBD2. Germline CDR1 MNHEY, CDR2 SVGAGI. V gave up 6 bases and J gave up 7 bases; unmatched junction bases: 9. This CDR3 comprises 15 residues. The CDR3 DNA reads TGTGCCAGCAGCCCCCCTAGCGGGAGTTGGAATGAGCAGTTCTTC. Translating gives CASSPPSGSWNEQFF.

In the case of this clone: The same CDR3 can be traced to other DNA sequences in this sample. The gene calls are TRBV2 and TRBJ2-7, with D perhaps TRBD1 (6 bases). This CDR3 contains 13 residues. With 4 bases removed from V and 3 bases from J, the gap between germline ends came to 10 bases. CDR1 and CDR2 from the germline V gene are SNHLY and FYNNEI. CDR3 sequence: CASSVLGGYEQYF. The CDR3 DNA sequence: TGTGCCAGCAGTGTCTTAGGGGGCTACGAGCAGTACTTC.

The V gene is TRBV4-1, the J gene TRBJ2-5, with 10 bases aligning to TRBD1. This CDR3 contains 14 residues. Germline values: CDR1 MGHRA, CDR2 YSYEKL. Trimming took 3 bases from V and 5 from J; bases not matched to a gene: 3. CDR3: CASSQGQGKETQYF. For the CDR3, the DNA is TGCGCCAGCAGCCAGGGACAGGGGAAGGAGACCCAGTACTTC.

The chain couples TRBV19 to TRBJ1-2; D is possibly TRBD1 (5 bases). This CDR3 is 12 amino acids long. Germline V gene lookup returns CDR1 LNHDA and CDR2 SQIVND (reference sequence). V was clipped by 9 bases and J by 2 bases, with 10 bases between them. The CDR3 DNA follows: TGTGCCAGCGGGGGGGAAAACTATGGCTACACCTTC. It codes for CASGGENYGYTF. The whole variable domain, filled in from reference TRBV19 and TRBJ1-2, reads DGGITQSPKYLFRKEGQNVTLSCEQNLNHDAMYWYRQDPGQGLRLIYYSQIVNDFQKGDIAEGYSVSREKKESFPLTVTSAQKNPTAFYLCASGGENYGYTFGSGTRLTVV.

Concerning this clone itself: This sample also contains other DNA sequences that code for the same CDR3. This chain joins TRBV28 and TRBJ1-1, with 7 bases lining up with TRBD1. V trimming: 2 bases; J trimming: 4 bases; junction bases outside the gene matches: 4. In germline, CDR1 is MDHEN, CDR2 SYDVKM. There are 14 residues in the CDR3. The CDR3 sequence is CASSLQGGTTEAFF. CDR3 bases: TGTGCCAGCAGTTTACAGGGGGGGACCACTGAAGCTTTCTTT.

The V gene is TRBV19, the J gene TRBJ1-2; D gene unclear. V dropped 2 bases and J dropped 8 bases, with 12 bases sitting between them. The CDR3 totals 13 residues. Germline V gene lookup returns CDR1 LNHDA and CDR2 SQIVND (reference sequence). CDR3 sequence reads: CASSIQRPRGYTF. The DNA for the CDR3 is TGTGCCAGTAGTATACAACGACCTCGGGGCTACACCTTC. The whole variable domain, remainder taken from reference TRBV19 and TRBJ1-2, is DGGITQSPKYLFRKEGQNVTLSCEQNLNHDAMYWYRQDPGQGLRLIYYSQIVNDFQKGDIAEGYSVSREKKESFPLTVTSAQKNPTAFYLCASSIQRPRGYTFGSGTRLTVV.

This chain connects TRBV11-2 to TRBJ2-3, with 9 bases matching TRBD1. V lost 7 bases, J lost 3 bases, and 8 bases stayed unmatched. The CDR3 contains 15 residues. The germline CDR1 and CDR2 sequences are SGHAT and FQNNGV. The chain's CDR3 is CASIKGTGPTDTQYF. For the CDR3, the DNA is TGTGCCAGCATCAAAGGGACAGGGCCGACAGATACGCAGTATTTT.

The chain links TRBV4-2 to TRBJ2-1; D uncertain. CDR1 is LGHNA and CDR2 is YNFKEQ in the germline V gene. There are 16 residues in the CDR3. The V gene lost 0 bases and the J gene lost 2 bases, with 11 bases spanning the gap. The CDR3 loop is CASSQDPVAPYNEQFF. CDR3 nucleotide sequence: TGTGCCAGCAGCCAAGACCCCGTCGCCCCCTACAATGAGCAGTTCTTC.